The next 5 T cell receptor beta chains were all read from a single sample in a study of T cell responses to AZD1222 COVID-19 vaccine. Libraries were prepared by immunoSEQ multiplex PCR; TCRdb keeps only in-frame clonotypes and omits some of them. The sample has 150,000 to 200,000 clones, almost 90% seen once. The sample consisted of peripheral blood, taken 28 days after the second AZD1222 dose. Receptors were obtained from an adult who received the AZD1222 COVID-19 vaccine.

A single count supports this clone. The V call is TRBV3-1 (or the pseudogene TRBV3-2), the J call TRBJ2-3, with D perhaps matching TRBD1 (5 bases). Germline CDR1 is LGHDT and CDR2 is YNNKEL (reference sequence). This CDR3 has 15 residues. Deletions cut 0 bases from V and 7 bases from J, with 14 bases between. The CDR3, as DNA: TGTGCCAGCAGCCAAGAGCAGGGTTTAGGGAATACGCAGTATTTT. It codes for CASSQEQGLGNTQYF.

The CDR3 DNA reads as TGTGCCAGCAGCCGACAGGCCTACGAGCAGTACTTC. Translating it yields CASSRQAYEQYF. The rearrangement joins TRBV7-8 to TRBJ2-7; weak D call: TRBD1 (6 bases). V was clipped by 5 bases and J by 2 bases, with 7 bases between them. The CDR3 has 12 amino acids. Germline V CDR1 and CDR2: SGHVS, FQNEAQ.

This chain links TRBV2 with TRBJ2-1; 11 bases map to TRBD1. The V gene end was trimmed by 5 bases and the J gene end by 9 bases; junction bases not matched to a gene: 6. The CDR3 extends over 14 amino acids. Germline V gene lookup returns CDR1 SNHLY and CDR2 FYNNEI. CDR3 in DNA: TGTGCCAGCAGTCAATGGACAGGGGGCCTTGAGCAGTTCTTC. This codes for CASSQWTGGLEQFF.

The chain's CDR3 is CASSFTGNTEAFF. The CDR3 DNA reads as TGTGCCAGCAGCTTCACGGGGAACACTGAAGCTTTCTTT. The chain combines TRBV12-3 or TRBV12-4 with TRBJ1-1, with D hard to call. This CDR3 region has 13 residues. Deletions cut 6 bases from V and 1 base from J, with 9 bases between.

The J gene is TRBJ1-1, the V gene TRBV6-6; D gene unclear. Trimming took 7 bases from V and 0 from J, leaving 6 bases between them. The CDR3 runs to 12 residues. Looked up from germline, CDR1 is MNHNY and CDR2 is SVGAGI (reference sequence). The CDR3 loop is CASTRVNTEAFF. Here the CDR3 DNA reads TGTGCCAGCACTCGCGTGAACACTGAAGCTTTCTTT.